Each of the 22 T cell receptor beta chains below was sequenced from the same sample in a study of regulatory T cells in long-lasting Graves disease. iRepertoire HTBI primers and Arm-PCR of CDR3 regions built TCR beta libraries. TCRdb redid the calling of the multiplex PCR reads with MiXCR, one entry per CDR3 protein. The repertoire consists of 310,000 or so distinct CDR3 sequences, with 15% to 20% occurring once and the leading ten covering roughly 27%. Indicated time point: persistent/refractory GD, antithyroid drugs over 5 years with positive TRAb. There was RNA extracted from PBMCs, and the TCR library was made from it. The sample consisted of peripheral blood mononuclear cells (PBMCs), taken when the disease was refractory, from a patient treated with antithyroid drugs. Receptors were obtained from a female donor with Graves disease.

As to this clonotype: Without the conserved terminal phenylalanine or tryptophan, this CDR3 likely stems from a read error. This CDR3 is CASSFEGGSSYEQYL. Written as DNA, the CDR3 is TGTGCCAGCAGTTTTGAGGGGGGAAGCTCCTACGAGCAGTACCTC. The genes are TRBV12-3 or TRBV12-4 and TRBJ2-7; D is possibly TRBD1 or TRBD2 (6 bases each). Trimming cost V 3 bases and J 0 bases, with 12 bases left between them. CDR3 length: 15 amino acids.

For this clonotype: The CDR3 ends on some other residue instead of the conserved phenylalanine or tryptophan, so this is likely a read error. The V call is TRBV12-5, the J call TRBJ2-6; possible D gene TRBD2, 5 bases. This CDR3 has 17 amino acids. Germline CDR1 reads LGHNT; CDR2 reads FRNRAP. Trimming took 6 bases from V and 0 from J, leaving 15 bases between them. The chain's CDR3 is CASGHSRRGSGANVLTL. The CDR3 DNA is TGTGCTAGTGGACACTCCCGACGGGGCTCTGGGGCCAACGTCCTGACTCTC.

This clonotype was detected a few times. V usage is TRBV7-9 and J usage is TRBJ2-6; D call uncertain. Germline V gene lookup returns CDR1 SEHNR and CDR2 FQNEAQ (reference sequence). This CDR3 spans 17 amino acids. Trimming removed 2 bases from V and 0 bases from J, with 11 bases in between. CDR3 residues: CASSLIGTGSGANVLTF. The CDR3 DNA follows: TGTGCCAGCAGCTTAATCGGTACCGGCTCTGGGGCCAACGTCCTGACTTTC.

The table lists this clonotype with many counts. The J gene is TRBJ2-5, the V gene TRBV5-6; TRBD2 matches at 10 bases. Trimming cost V 3 bases and J 5 bases; bases outside gene matches: 10. The CDR3 sequence is 16 residues long. The germline gives CDR1 SGHDT, CDR2 YYEEEE. The CDR3 sequence is CASSSTAGGPDETQYF. CDR3 bases: TGTGCCAGCAGCTCCACAGCGGGAGGGCCGGATGAGACCCAGTACTTC.

This clonotype was recorded only once. In DNA, the CDR3 is TGTGCCAGCAGCTTGCGACAGGGGGGGGCTTTCTTT. It specifies CASSLRQGGAFF. The chain is built from TRBV7-2 and TRBJ1-1; 9 bases fit TRBD1. Trimming at V came to 3 bases and at J to 11 bases, leaving 4 bases not matched to a gene. Germline V gene sequence: CDR1 SGHTA, CDR2 FQGNSA. The CDR3 spans 12 residues.

The V and J genes are TRBV20-1 and TRBJ1-2, with TRBD1 matching over 12 bases. Germline values: CDR1 DFQATT, CDR2 SNEGSKA (reference sequence). This CDR3 contains 14 residues. After removal of 0 bases from V and 8 bases from J, the junction contained 4 bases not matched to a gene. In DNA, the CDR3 is TGCAGTGCTAGAGAGGGACAGGGGGCGTACGGCTACACCTTC. The encoded protein is CSAREGQGAYGYTF.

This chain uses TRBV29-1 with TRBJ1-2; D unresolved. The CDR3 covers 14 residues. Germline assignment: CDR1 SQVTM and CDR2 ANQGSEA. V shed 4 bases and J shed 5 bases, with 17 bases lying between them. This chain's CDR3 is CSVGDRASPYGYTF. CDR3 sequence (DNA): TGCAGCGTTGGAGATAGAGCCAGCCCTTATGGCTACACCTTC.

Concerning this clonotype: Given a much more abundant clone one base away, this may be a read error. In nucleotides, the CDR3 is TGTGCCATCAGTGAGTCTCGGGCCGCCTACGGGCAGTACTTC. It specifies CAISESRAAYGQYF. The J gene is TRBJ2-7, the V gene TRBV10-3; no reliable D call. Germline CDR1 reads ENHRY; CDR2 reads SYGVKD. The CDR3 consists of 14 residues.

This clonotype showed up just a few times. V is TRBV29-1 and J is TRBJ1-3; 9 nucleotides align to TRBD1. This CDR3 spans 15 amino acids. Germline-derived CDR1 and CDR2 are SQVTM and ANQGSEA. The V and J ends lost 6 bases and 0 bases, in that order; junction bases with no gene match: 6. CDR3 DNA: TGCAGCGTGGCTAGGACAGGGGACTCTGGAAACACCATATATTTT. As protein: CSVARTGDSGNTIYF.

The gene calls are TRBV27 and TRBJ1-2; tentative D call: TRBD1 (6 bases). The germline gives CDR1 MNHEY, CDR2 SMNVEV (reference sequence). V dropped 0 bases and J dropped 8 bases, with 16 bases sitting between them. The CDR3 extends over 15 amino acids. The CDR3 protein is CASSLSKTGAPGYTF. The CDR3 coding sequence is TGTGCCAGCAGTTTATCGAAAACGGGGGCGCCCGGCTACACCTTC.

This clonotype was detected only once. It may be a read error: a sequence one base away is much more abundant. This chain uses TRBV7-9 with TRBJ2-5; the D gene is possibly TRBD1 (6 bases). Germline assignment: CDR1 SEHNR and CDR2 FQNEAQ (reference sequence). The CDR3 runs to 14 residues. CDR3 protein: CACSSQRGQETQYF. The CDR3 bases are TGTGCCTGCAGCTCACAGAGGGGGCAAGAGACCCAGTACTTC.

The CDR3 spells CALTTTGPEQYF. CDR3 in DNA: TGTGCCTTAACGACTACAGGGCCCGAGCAGTACTTC. The chain has TRBV30 and TRBJ2-7; D is possibly TRBD1 (6 bases). The CDR3 totals 12 residues. Germline values: CDR1 GTSNPN, CDR2 SVGIG (reference sequence). V was cut by 7 bases and J by 6 bases, with 16 bases left in between.

This clonotype was counted ten times or more. The rearrangement links TRBV2 to TRBJ2-7; the D is unclear. Looked up from germline, CDR1 is SNHLY and CDR2 is FYNNEI. Deletions cut 7 bases from V and 4 bases from J, with 17 bases between. There are 14 residues in the CDR3. CDR3 coding DNA: TGTGCCAGCACCCTAACTCAGGCCATTTACGAGCAGTACTTC. Residues: CASTLTQAIYEQYF. Full variable domain (remainder filled in from reference TRBV2 and TRBJ2-7): EPEVTQTPSHQVTQMGQEVILRCVPISNHLYFYWYRQILGQKVEFLVSFYNNEISEKSEIFDDQFSVERPDGSNFTLKIRSTKLEDSAMYFCASTLTQAIYEQYFGPGTRLTVT.

The chain joins TRBV5-1 to TRBJ2-7; 7 bases agree with TRBD1. The CDR3 spans 14 residues. Germline assignment: CDR1 SGHRS and CDR2 YFSETQ. J lost 7 bases, V lost 0 bases, and 7 bases had no gene match. CDR3 sequence reads: CASSLDTTGWEQYF. The CDR3 bases are TGCGCCAGCAGCTTGGACACGACAGGGTGGGAGCAGTACTTC. Complete variable domain (other parts from reference TRBV5-1 and TRBJ2-7): KAGVTQTPRYLIKTRGQQVTLSCSPISGHRSVSWYQQTPGQGLQFLFEYFSETQRNKGNFPGRFSGRQFSNSRSEMNVSTLELGDSALYLCASSLDTTGWEQYFGPGTRLTVT.

A few counts support this clonotype. V usage is TRBV19 and J usage is TRBJ1-5, with 8 nucleotides matching TRBD1. Germline CDR1 is LNHDA and CDR2 is SQIVND (reference sequence). Trimming cost V 1 base and J 5 bases; bases outside gene matches: 7. The CDR3 is 16 residues long. The CDR3: CASSIGSDRDDQPQHF. The CDR3, as DNA: TGTGCCAGTAGTATAGGCTCGGACAGGGATGATCAGCCCCAGCATTTT.

This chain connects TRBV5-1 to TRBJ2-3, with D hard to call. The germline CDR1 and CDR2 sequences are SGHRS and YFSETQ. V was pared by 0 bases and J by 3 bases, with 11 bases between. The CDR3 covers 15 residues. The CDR3 DNA reads as TGCGCCAGCAGCTTGGATGTGGGCGCAACAGATACGCAGTATTTT. Protein sequence: CASSLDVGATDTQYF.

As to this clonotype: Here the CDR3 omits its conserved ending phenylalanine or tryptophan, so a read error is the likely source. This chain uses TRBV7-8 with TRBJ1-1; D perhaps matches TRBD1 (5 bases). From germline, CDR1 is SGHVS and CDR2 FQNEAQ. This CDR3 region has 17 residues. With 1 base removed from V and 0 bases from J, the gap between germline ends came to 15 bases. CDR3 protein: CASSLGTIQVMNTEAFL. CDR3 DNA sequence: TGTGCCAGCAGCTTAGGCACGATACAGGTCATGAACACTGAAGCTTTCCTT.

This clonotype was recorded at least ten times. V usage is TRBV30 and J usage is TRBJ2-7; the D is unclear. This CDR3 is built from 11 residues. Germline assignment: CDR1 GTSNPN and CDR2 SVGIG (reference sequence). Trimming removed 0 bases at V and 3 bases at J, with 3 bases between. The CDR3 sequence is CAWSVVYEQYF. The DNA of the CDR3 is TGTGCCTGGAGTGTAGTCTACGAGCAGTACTTC.

V is TRBV5-1 and J is TRBJ2-7; 10 bases align to TRBD2. The J segment lost 0 bases and the V segment lost 4 bases, leaving 13 bases of the junction unmatched. The CDR3 spans 18 residues. The V gene's germline CDR1 is SGHRS and CDR2 YFSETQ. CDR3 loop: CASSPKTVAGGSSYEQYF. CDR3 nucleotides: TGCGCCAGCAGCCCGAAGACCGTAGCGGGAGGTAGCTCCTACGAGCAGTACTTC.

This clonotype was recorded at least ten times. V is TRBV28 and J is TRBJ2-2; 9 bases align to TRBD1. The CDR3 has 18 amino acids. The germline CDR1 and CDR2 sequences are MDHEN and SYDVKM. The junction had 12 bases not matched to a gene; V was cut back by 1 base and J by 6 bases. The CDR3 here is CASSLFSGQGTGAGELFF. CDR3 sequence (DNA): TGTGCCAGCAGTTTATTTTCAGGACAGGGGACGGGCGCCGGGGAGCTGTTTTTT.

This clonotype was found many times. This chain joins TRBV12-3 or TRBV12-4 and TRBJ1-2; D ambiguous. CDR3 size: 14 residues. Trimming cost V 6 bases and J 4 bases, with 15 bases left between them. The CDR3 sequence: CASSRLASGYGYTF. CDR3 bases: TGTGCCAGCAGCCGACTAGCCAGCGGCTATGGCTACACCTTC.

The chain uses TRBV5-1 and TRBJ2-7, with TRBD2 matching over 11 bases. This CDR3 is built from 15 residues. The junction had 6 bases not matched to a gene; V was cut back by 4 bases and J by 3 bases. Per germline, CDR1 SGHRS and CDR2 YFSETQ. The CDR3 loop reads CASSRTSGGSYEQYF. CDR3 nucleotides: TGCGCCAGCAGCCGTACTAGCGGGGGAAGCTACGAGCAGTACTTC. The variable domain in full, completed from reference TRBV5-1 and TRBJ2-7, reads KAGVTQTPRYLIKTRGQQVTLSCSPISGHRSVSWYQQTPGQGLQFLFEYFSETQRNKGNFPGRFSGRQFSNSRSEMNVSTLELGDSALYLCASSRTSGGSYEQYFGPGTRLTVT.